The clone carrying this TCR beta chain was counted many times. This sample is part of a study of T cells in Graves' hyperthyroidism and ophthalmopathy. Background on the study: The authors collected peripheral blood at initial diagnosis, before any treatment.

Amplification of TCR beta CDR3 regions was performed using RNA transcripts as template. During a first-round RT-PCR of the TCR CDR3, the HTBI primer set was used. From the multiplex PCR reads, TCRdb called clonotypes with MiXCR, one entry per CDR3 protein. The profile shows nearly 600,000 distinct CDR3 sequences, more than 11% of them singletons. Source material: blood. The clonotype was recovered from a woman aged 25 to 39 with Graves' hyperthyroidism that later progressed to Graves' ophthalmopathy.

As DNA, the CDR3 is TGTGCCAGCAGCCAACTCCCGGACTTAAGGGGTCGTGGCTACACCTTC. The encoded protein is CASSQLPDLRGRGYTF. This rearrangement joins TRBV14 to TRBJ1-2; D might be TRBD1 (5 bases). The CDR3 covers 16 residues. CDR1 SGHDN and CDR2 FVKESK come from the germline V gene. V lost 2 bases and J lost 7, with 20 bases in between.